This TCR beta chain appears in the sequencing data of a study of circulating tumor DNA in untreated peripheral T-cell lymphoma. Germline CDR1 is LNHDA and CDR2 is SQIVND (reference sequence). The CDR3 is made up of 20 amino acids. V gave up 4 bases and J gave up 0 bases; unmatched junction bases: 13. General observations from the study: Baseline tissues yielded approximately 83% and baseline serum roughly 64% tumor-specific clonotype detection.

In regard to this clone: The target antigen is unknown.

This tumor tissue came from a pretreatment baseline collection. Measured with immunoSEQ multiplex PCR; TCRdb has only the in-frame clones, and not every one. The table records approximately 8,900 clones, roughly four fifths of them present only once. This chain joins TRBV19 and TRBJ1-3; 12 bases map to TRBD1. Material: tumor tissue. This TCR was sampled from a human donor with peripheral T-cell lymphoma. The CDR3 sequence: CASSRLPGQGAWVSGNTIYF. In DNA, the CDR3 is TGTGCCAGTAGTAGGCTACCGGGACAGGGGGCCTGGGTCTCTGGAAACACCATATATTTT. Supplemented by reference TRBV19 and TRBJ1-3, the full variable domain reads DGGITQSPKYLFRKEGQNVTLSCEQNLNHDAMYWYRQDPGQGLRLIYYSQIVNDFQKGDIAEGYSVSREKKESFPLTVTSAQKNPTAFYLCASSRLPGQGAWVSGNTIYFGEGSWLTVV.